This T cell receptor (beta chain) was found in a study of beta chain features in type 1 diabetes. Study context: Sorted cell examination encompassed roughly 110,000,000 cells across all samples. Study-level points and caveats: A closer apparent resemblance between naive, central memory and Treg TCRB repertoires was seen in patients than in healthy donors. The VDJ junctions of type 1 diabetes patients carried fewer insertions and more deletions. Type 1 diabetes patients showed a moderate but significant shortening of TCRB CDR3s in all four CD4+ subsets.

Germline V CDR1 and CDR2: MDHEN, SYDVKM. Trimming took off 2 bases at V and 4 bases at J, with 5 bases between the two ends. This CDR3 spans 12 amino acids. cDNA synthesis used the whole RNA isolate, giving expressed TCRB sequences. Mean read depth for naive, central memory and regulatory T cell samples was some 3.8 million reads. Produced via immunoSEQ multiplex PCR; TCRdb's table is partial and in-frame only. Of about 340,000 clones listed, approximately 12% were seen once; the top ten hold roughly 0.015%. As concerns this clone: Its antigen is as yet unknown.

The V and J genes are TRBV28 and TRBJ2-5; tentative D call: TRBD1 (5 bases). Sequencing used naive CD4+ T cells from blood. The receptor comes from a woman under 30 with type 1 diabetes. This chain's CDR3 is CASSLDRETQYF. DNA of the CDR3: TGTGCCAGCAGTTTAGACAGAGAGACCCAGTACTTC.